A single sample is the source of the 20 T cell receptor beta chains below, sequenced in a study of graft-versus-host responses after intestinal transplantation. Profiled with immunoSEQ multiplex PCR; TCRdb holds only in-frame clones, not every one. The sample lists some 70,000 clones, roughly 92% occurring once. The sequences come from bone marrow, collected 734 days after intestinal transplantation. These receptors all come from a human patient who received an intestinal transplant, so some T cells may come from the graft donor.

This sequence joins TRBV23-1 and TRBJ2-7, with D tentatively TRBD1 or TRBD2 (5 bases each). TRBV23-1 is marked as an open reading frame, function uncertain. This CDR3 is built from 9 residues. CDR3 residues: CPRGYEQYF. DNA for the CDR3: TGCCCGAGGGGTTACGAGCAGTACTTC.

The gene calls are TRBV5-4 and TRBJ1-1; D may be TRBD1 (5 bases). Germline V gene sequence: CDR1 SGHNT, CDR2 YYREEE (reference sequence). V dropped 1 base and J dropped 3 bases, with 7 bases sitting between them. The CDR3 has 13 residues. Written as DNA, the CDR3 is TGTGCCAGCAGCTTGATGGGGGACACTGAAGCTTTCTTT. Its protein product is CASSLMGDTEAFF.

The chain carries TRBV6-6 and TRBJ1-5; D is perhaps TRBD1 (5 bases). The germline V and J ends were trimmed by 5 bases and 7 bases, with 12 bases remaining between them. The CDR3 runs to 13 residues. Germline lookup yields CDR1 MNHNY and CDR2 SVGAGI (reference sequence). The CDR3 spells CASSRDSGQPQHF. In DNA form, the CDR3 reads TGTGCCAGCAGTCGCGACAGCGGGCAGCCCCAGCATTTT.

The CDR3 DNA follows: TGTGCCACCCTCCCAAAGCTAGACAGCATGAACACTGAAGCTTTCTTT. Translated: CATLPKLDSMNTEAFF. V usage is TRBV28 and J usage is TRBJ1-1; tentative D call: TRBD1 (5 bases). Germline V gene sequence: CDR1 MDHEN, CDR2 SYDVKM. The length of the CDR3 is 16 residues. V lost 10 bases and J 0 bases, leaving 21 bases between the germline ends. Full variable domain (outside the CDR3, taken from reference TRBV28 and TRBJ1-1): DVKVTQSSRYLVKRTGEKVFLECVQDMDHENMFWYRQDPGLGLRLIYFSYDVKMKEKGDIPEGYSVSREKKERFSLILESASTNQTSMYLCATLPKLDSMNTEAFFGQGTRLTVV.

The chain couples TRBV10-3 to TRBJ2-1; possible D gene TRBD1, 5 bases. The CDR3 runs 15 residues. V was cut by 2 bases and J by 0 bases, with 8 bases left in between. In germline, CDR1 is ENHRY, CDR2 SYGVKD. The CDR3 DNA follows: TGTGCCATCAGTGAGACAGGACGCTCCTACAATGAGCAGTTCTTC. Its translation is CAISETGRSYNEQFF.

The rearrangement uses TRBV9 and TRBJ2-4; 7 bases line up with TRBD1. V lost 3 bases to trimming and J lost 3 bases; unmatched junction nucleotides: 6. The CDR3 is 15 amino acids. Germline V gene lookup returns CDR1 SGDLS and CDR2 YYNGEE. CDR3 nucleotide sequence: TGTGCCAGCAGCGGCGATCGGGACAGCAAAAACATTCAGTACTTC. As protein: CASSGDRDSKNIQYF.

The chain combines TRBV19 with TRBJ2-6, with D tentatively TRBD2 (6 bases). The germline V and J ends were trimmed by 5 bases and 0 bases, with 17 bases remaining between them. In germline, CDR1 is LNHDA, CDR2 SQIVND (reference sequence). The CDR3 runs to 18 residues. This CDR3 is CASSLNPGLFSGANVLTF. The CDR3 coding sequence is TGTGCCAGTAGTCTCAACCCGGGACTCTTCTCTGGGGCCAACGTCCTGACTTTC.

In DNA form, the CDR3 reads TGTGCCAGCAGTGAAGTCCCCCGGTACGAGCAGTACTTC. Its translation: CASSEVPRYEQYF. The chain is built from TRBV6-1 and TRBJ2-7, with unresolved D. Trimming removed 1 base from V and 4 bases from J, with 8 bases in between. This CDR3 is built from 13 residues. Germline V lookup: CDR1 MNHNS, CDR2 SASEGT.

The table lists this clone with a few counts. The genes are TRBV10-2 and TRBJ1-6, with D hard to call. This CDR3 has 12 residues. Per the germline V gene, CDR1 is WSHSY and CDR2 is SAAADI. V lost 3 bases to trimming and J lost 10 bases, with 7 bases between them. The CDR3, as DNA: TGCGCCAGCAGTGAAACCTCCTCACCCCTCCACTTT. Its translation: CASSETSSPLHF.

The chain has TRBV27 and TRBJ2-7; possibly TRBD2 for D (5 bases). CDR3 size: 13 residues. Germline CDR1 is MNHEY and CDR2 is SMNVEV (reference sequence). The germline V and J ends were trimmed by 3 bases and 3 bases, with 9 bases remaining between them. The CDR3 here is CASSFAGFYEQYF. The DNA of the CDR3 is TGTGCCAGCAGTTTTGCGGGCTTCTACGAGCAGTACTTC.

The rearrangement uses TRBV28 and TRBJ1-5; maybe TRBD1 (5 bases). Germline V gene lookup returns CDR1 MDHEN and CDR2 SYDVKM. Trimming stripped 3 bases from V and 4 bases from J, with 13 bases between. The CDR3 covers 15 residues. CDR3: CASSFRDGRNQPQHF. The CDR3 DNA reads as TGTGCCAGCAGTTTTAGGGACGGGAGAAATCAGCCCCAGCATTTT.

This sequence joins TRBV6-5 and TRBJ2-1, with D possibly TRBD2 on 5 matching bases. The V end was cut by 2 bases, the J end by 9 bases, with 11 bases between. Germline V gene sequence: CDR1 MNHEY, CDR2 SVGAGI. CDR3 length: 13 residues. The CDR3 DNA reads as TGTGCCAGCAGTTACGATAGCGCAAGTGAGCAGTTCTTC. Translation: CASSYDSASEQFF.

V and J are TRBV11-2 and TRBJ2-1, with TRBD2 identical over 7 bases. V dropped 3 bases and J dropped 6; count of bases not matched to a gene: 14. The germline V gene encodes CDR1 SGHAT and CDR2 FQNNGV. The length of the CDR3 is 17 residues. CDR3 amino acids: CASSFRASGVSSNEQFF. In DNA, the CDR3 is TGTGCCAGCAGCTTCCGGGCGAGCGGGGTTAGTAGCAATGAGCAGTTCTTC.

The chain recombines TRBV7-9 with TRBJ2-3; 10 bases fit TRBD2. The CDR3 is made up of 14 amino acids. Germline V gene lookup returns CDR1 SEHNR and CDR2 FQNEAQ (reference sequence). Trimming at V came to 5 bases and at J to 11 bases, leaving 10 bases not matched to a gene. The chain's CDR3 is CASSTSGTSLGQYF. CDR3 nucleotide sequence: TGTGCCAGCAGCACTAGCGGGACCTCCCTTGGGCAGTATTTT.

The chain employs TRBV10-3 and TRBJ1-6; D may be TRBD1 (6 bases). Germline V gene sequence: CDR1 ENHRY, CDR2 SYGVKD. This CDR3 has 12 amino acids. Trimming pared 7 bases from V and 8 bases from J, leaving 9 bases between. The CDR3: CAITAGDSPLHF. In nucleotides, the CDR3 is TGTGCCATCACCGCAGGGGATTCACCCCTCCACTTT.

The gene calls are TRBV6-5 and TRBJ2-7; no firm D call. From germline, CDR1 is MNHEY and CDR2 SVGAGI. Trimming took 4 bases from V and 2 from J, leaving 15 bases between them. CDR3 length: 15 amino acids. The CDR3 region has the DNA TGTGCCAGCAGTTCCGTCTCCCCACCCACCTACGAGCAGTACTTC. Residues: CASSSVSPPTYEQYF.

The CDR3 here is CASSPPSRETQYF. As DNA, the CDR3 is TGTGCCAGCAGCCCGCCGAGTAGAGAGACCCAGTACTTC. The chain has TRBV7-9 and TRBJ2-5; D is unresolved. The V and J ends lost 5 bases and 4 bases respectively, with 11 bases between them. The CDR3 covers 13 residues. Germline CDR1 SEHNR, CDR2 FQNEAQ (reference sequence).

In DNA form, the CDR3 reads TGCGCCAGCAGCTTAGCACCACAGGTAGATATGAACACTGAAGCTTTCTTT. It yields the protein CASSLAPQVDMNTEAFF. The chain links TRBV5-1 to TRBJ1-1, with a possible D match to TRBD1 (5 bases). Between the trimmed V and J ends, which lost 2 bases and 0 bases, there was a span of 17 bases. Germline CDR1 and CDR2: SGHRS and YFSETQ. The CDR3 runs to 17 residues. Combining the CDR3 with reference TRBV5-1 and TRBJ1-1 gives the whole variable domain KAGVTQTPRYLIKTRGQQVTLSCSPISGHRSVSWYQQTPGQGLQFLFEYFSETQRNKGNFPGRFSGRQFSNSRSEMNVSTLELGDSALYLCASSLAPQVDMNTEAFFGQGTRLTVV.

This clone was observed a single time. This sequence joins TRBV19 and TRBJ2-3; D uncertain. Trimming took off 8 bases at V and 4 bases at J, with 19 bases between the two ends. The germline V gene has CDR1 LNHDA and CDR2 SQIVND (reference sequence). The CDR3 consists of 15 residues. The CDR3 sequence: CASSLTYLMSDTQYF. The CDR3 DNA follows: TGTGCCAGTTCCCTGACTTACCTCATGTCAGATACGCAGTATTTT.

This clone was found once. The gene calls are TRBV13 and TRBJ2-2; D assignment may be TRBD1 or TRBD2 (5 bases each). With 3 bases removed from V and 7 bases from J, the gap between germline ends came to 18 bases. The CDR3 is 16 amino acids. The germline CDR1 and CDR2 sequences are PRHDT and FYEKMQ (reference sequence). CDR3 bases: TGTGCCAGCAGCTTCTTCGCCGGGGCCACACTCGGGGAGCTGTTTTTT. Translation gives CASSFFAGATLGELFF.